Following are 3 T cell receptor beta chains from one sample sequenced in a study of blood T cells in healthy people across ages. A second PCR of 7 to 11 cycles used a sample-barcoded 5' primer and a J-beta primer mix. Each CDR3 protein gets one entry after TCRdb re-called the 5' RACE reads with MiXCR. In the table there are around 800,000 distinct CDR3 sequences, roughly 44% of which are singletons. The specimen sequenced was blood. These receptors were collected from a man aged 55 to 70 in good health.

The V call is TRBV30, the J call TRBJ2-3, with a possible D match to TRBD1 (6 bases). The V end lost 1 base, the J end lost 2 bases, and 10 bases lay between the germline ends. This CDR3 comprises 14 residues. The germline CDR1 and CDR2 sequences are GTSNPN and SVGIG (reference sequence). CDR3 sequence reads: CAWSEGQLTDTQYF. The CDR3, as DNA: TGTGCCTGGAGTGAGGGACAACTCACAGATACGCAGTATTTT.

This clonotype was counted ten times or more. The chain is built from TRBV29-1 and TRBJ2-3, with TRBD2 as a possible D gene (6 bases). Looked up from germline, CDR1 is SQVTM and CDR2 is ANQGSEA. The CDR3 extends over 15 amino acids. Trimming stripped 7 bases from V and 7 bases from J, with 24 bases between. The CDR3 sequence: CSATPSGPGGYTQYF. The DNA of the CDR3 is TGCAGCGCTACCCCCTCGGGGCCCGGGGGTTATACGCAGTATTTT.

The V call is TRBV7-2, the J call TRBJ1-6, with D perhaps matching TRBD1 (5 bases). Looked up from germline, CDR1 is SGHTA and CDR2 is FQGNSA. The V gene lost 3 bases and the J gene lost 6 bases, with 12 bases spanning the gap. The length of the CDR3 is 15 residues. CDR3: CASSFRQGSNSPLHF. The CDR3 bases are TGTGCCAGCAGCTTTCGCCAGGGCAGTAATTCACCCCTCCACTTT.